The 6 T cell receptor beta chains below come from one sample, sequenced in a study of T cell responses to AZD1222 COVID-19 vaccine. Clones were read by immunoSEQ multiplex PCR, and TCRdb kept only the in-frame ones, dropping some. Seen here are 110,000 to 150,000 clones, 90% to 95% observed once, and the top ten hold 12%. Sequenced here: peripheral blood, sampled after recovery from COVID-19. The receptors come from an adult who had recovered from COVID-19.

In nucleotides, the CDR3 is TGTGCCAGCAGCCCCGGGACTTTCACCGGGGAGCTGTTTTTT. This encodes CASSPGTFTGELFF. The rearrangement links TRBV27 to TRBJ2-2; a weak D match, TRBD2 (6 bases). CDR1 and CDR2 from the germline V gene are MNHEY and SMNVEV (reference sequence). Trimming removed 6 bases from V and 4 bases from J, with 12 bases in between. The CDR3 spans 14 residues.

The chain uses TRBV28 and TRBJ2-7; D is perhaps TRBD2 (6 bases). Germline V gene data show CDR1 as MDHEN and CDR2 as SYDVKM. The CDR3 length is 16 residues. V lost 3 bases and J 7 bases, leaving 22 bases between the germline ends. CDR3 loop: CASSFFSWTTKGEQYF. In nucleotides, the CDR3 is TGTGCCAGCAGTTTCTTCTCATGGACTACCAAGGGGGAGCAGTACTTC.

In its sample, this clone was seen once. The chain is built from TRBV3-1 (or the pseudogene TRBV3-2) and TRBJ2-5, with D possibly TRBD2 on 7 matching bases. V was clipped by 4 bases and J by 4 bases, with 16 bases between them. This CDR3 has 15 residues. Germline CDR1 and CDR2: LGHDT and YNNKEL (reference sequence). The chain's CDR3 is CASSPGGGRGETQYF. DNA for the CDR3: TGTGCCAGCAGCCCTGGGGGGGGGCGCGGAGAGACCCAGTACTTC.

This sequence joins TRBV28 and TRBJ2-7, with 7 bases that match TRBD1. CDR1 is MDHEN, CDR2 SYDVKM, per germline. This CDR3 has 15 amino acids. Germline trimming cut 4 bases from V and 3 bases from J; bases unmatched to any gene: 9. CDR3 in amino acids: CASSSGTANYYEQYF. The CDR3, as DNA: TGTGCCAGCAGTTCCGGGACAGCAAACTACTACGAGCAGTACTTC.

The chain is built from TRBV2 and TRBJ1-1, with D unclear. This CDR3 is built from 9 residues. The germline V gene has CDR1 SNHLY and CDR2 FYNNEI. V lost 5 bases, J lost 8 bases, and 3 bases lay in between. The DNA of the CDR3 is TGTGCCAGCAGTAAAGAAGCTTTCTTT. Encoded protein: CASSKEAFF.

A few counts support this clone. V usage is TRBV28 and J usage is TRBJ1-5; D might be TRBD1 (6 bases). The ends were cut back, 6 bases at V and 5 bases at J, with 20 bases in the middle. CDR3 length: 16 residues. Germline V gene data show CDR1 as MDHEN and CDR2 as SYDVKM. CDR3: CASRPYPGQPDQPQHF. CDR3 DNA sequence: TGTGCCAGCAGGCCTTACCCTGGACAGCCGGATCAGCCCCAGCATTTT.